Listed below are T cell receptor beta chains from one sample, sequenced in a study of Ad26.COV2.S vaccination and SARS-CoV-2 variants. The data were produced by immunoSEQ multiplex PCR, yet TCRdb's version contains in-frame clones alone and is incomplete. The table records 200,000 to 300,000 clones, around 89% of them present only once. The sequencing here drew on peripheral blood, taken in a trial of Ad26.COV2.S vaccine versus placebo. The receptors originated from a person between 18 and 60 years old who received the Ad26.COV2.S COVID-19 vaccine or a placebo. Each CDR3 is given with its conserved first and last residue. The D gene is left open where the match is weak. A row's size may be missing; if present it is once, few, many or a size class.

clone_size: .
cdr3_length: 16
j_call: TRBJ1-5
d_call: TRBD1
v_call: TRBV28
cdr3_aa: CAILSSGQGFNQPQHF
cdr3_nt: TGTGCCATCCTCTCCTCGGGACAGGGGTTCAATCAGCCCCAGCATTTT

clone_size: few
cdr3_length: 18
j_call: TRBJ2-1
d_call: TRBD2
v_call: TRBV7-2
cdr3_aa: CASSLVGSGRGEYNEQFF
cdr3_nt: TGTGCCAGCAGCTTAGTGGGTAGCGGGAGGGGGGAGTACAATGAGCAGTTCTTC

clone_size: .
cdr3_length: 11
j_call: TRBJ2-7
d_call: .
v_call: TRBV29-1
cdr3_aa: CSVEDQGLQYF
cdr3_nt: TGCAGCGTTGAAGATCAAGGGCTGCAGTACTTC

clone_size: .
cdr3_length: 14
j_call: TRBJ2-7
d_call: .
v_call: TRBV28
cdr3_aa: CASSLVDSPGKQYF
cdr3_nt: TGTGCCAGCAGTTTAGTGGACAGCCCAGGAAAGCAGTACTTC

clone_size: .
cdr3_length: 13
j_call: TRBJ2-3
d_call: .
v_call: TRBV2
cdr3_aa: CASSGASTDTQYF
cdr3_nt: TGTGCCAGCAGTGGAGCTAGCACAGATACGCAGTATTTT

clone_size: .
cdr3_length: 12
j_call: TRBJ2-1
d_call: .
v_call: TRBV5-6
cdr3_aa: CASSLAVNEQFF
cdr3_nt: TGTGCCAGCAGCTTGGCAGTCAATGAGCAGTTCTTC

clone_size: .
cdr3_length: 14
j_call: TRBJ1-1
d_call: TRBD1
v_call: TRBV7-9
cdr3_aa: CASRETGTLGQAFF
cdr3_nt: TGTGCCAGCAGGGAGACAGGGACGTTGGGCCAAGCTTTCTTT

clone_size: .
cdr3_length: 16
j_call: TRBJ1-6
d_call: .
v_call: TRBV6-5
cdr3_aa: CASSYNGVGVESPLHF
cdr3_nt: TGTGCCAGCAGTTACAATGGGGTGGGGGTGGAGTCACCCCTCCACTTT

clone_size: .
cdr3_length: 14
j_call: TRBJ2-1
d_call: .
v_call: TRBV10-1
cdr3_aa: CASSYSTRGDEQFF
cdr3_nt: TGCGCCAGCAGTTACTCAACTCGTGGCGATGAGCAGTTCTTC

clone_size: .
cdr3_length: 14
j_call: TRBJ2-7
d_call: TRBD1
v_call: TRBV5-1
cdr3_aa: CASSLEGTAYEQYF
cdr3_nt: TGCGCCAGCAGCTTGGAAGGGACAGCCTACGAGCAGTACTTC

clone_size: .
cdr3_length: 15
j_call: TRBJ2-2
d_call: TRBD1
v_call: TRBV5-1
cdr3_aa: CASSFDRGDTGELFF
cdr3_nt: TGCGCCAGCAGCTTTGACAGGGGAGACACCGGGGAGCTGTTTTTT

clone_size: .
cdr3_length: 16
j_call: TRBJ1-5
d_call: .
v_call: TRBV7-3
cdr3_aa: CASSLPRDTSPQPQHF
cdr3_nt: TGTGCCAGCAGCTTGCCACGGGACACTTCACCACAGCCCCAGCATTTT

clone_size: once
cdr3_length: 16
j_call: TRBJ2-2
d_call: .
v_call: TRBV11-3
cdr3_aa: CASSLGRTVNTGELFF
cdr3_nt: TGTGCCAGCAGCTTAGGCCGGACGGTAAACACCGGGGAGCTGTTTTTT

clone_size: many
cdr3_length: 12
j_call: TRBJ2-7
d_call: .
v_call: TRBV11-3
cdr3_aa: CASSRDSYEQYF
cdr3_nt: TGTGCCAGCAGCCGTGACAGTTACGAGCAGTACTTC

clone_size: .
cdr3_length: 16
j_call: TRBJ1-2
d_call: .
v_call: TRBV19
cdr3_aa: CASSIGFVAAPSGYTF
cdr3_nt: TGTGCCAGTAGTATTGGTTTCGTAGCCGCCCCATCAGGCTACACCTTC

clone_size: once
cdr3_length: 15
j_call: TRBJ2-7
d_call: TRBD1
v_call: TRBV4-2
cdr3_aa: CASSPRTGEVYEQYF
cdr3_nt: TGTGCCAGCAGCCCCCGGACAGGGGAGGTTTACGAGCAGTACTTC

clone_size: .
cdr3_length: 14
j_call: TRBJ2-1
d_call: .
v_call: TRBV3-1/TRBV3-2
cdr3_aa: CASSQTGRRDEQFF
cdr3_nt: TGTGCCAGCAGCCAAACGGGACGGAGGGATGAGCAGTTCTTC

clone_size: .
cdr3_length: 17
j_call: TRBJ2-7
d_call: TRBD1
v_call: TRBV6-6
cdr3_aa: CASSPTGAGVKAYEQYF
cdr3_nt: TGTGCCAGCAGTCCTACAGGGGCCGGGGTGAAGGCCTACGAGCAGTACTTC

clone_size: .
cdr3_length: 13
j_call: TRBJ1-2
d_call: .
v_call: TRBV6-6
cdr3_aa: CASATNPGGGYTF
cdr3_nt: TGTGCCAGCGCAACAAACCCTGGCGGTGGCTACACCTTC

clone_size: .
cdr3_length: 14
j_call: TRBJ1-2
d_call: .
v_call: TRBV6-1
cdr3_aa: CASSEGGTFYGYTF
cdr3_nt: TGTGCCAGCAGTGAAGGAGGGACATTCTATGGCTACACCTTC

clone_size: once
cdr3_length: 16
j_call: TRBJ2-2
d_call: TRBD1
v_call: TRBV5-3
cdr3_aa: CARSPRDRRNTGELFF
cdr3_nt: TGTGCCAGAAGCCCACGGGACAGGAGGAACACCGGGGAGCTGTTTTTT

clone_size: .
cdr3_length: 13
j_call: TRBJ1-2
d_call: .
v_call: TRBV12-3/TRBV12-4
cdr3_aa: CASSFSGNYGYTF
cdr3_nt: TGTGCCAGCAGTTTCAGTGGTAACTATGGCTACACCTTC

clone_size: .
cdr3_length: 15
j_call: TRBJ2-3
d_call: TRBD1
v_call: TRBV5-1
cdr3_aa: CASSLDRALTDTQYF
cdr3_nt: TGCGCCAGCAGCCTCGACAGGGCGCTCACAGATACGCAGTATTTT

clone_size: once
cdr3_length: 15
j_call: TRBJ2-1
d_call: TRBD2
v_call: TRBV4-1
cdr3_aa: CASSQEGLTNNEQFF
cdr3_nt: TGCGCCAGCAGCCAAGAGGGACTAACCAACAATGAGCAGTTCTTC

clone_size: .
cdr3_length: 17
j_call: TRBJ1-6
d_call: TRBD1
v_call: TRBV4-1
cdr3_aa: CASRVPGTGVYNSPLHF
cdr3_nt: TGCGCCAGCAGGGTCCCCGGGACAGGGGTTTATAATTCACCCCTCCACTTT

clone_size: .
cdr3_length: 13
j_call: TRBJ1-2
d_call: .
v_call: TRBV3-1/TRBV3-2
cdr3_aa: CASSQGQGNGYTF
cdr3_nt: TGTGCCAGCAGCCAAGGGCAGGGAAATGGCTACACCTTC

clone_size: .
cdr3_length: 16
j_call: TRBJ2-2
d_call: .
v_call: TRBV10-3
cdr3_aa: CAISELYSSMTGELFF
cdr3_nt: TGTGCCATCAGTGAGTTGTACAGCTCAATGACCGGGGAGCTGTTTTTT

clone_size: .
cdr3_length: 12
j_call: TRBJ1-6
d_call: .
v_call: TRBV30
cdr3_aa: CAEGGENSPLHF
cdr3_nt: TGTGCCGAGGGGGGAGAAAATTCACCCCTCCACTTT

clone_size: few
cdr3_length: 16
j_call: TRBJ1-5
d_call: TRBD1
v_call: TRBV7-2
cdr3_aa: CASSLTGTESNQPQHF
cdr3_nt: TGTGCCAGCAGCTTAACCGGGACAGAAAGCAATCAGCCCCAGCATTTT

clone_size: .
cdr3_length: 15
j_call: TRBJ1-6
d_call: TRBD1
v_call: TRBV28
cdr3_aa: CASSRPDRGLTPLHF
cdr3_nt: TGTGCCAGCAGTCGGCCGGACAGGGGGCTAACACCCCTCCACTTT

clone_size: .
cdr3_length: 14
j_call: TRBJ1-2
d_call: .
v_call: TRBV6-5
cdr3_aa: CASSPSRTEYGYTF
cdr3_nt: TGTGCCAGCAGTCCATCTCGGACCGAGTATGGCTACACCTTC

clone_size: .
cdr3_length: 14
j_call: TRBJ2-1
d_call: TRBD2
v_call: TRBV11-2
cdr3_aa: CASSNPGLAGRAFF
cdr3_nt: TGTGCCAGCAGCAACCCGGGACTAGCGGGTCGGGCGTTCTTC

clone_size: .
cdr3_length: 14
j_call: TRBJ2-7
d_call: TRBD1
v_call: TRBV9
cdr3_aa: CASSGPQGDYEQYF
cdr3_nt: TGTGCCAGCAGCGGACCACAGGGGGATTACGAGCAGTACTTC

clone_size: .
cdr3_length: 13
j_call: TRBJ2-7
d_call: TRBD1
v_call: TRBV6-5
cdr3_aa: CASSYGTGNEQYF
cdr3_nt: TGTGCCAGCAGTTACGGGACAGGCAACGAGCAGTACTTC

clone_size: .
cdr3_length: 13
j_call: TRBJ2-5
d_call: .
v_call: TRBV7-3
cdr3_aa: CASSLTLQETQYF
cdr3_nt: TGTGCCAGCAGCTTAACGCTTCAGGAGACCCAGTACTTC

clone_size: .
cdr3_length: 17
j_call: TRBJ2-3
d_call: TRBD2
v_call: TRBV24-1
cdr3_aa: CATSDSPTSGRWDTQYF
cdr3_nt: TGTGCCACCAGTGATTCCCCGACTAGCGGGAGGTGGGATACGCAGTATTTT

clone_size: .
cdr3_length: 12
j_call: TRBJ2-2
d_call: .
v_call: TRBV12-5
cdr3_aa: CASGQETGELFF
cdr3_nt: TGTGCTAGTGGCCAGGAGACCGGGGAGCTGTTTTTT

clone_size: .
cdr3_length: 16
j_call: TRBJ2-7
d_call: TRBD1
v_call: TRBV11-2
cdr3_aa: CASSLTGPLSSYEQYF
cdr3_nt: TGTGCCAGCAGCTTGACAGGGCCCCTCTCTTCCTACGAGCAGTACTTC

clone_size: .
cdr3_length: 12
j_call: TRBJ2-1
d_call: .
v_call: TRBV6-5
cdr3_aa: CASSNSNNEQFF
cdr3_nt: TGTGCCAGCAGTAACAGTAACAATGAGCAGTTCTTC

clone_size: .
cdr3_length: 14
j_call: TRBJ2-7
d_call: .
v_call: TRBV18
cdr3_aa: CASSPSGQPYEQYF
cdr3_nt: TGTGCCAGCTCACCCTCCGGACAACCCTACGAGCAGTACTTC

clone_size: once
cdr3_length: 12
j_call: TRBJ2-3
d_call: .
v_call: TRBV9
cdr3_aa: CASSVPRDTQYF
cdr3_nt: TGTGCCAGCAGCGTTCCTAGAGATACGCAGTATTTT

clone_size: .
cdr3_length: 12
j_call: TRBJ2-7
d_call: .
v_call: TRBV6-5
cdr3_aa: CASRGPRYEQYF
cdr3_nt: TGTGCCAGCAGAGGACCCCGCTACGAGCAGTACTTC

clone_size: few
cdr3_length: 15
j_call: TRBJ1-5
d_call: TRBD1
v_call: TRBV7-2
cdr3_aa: CASSPRTGFRQPQHF
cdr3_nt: TGTGCCAGCAGCCCAAGGACAGGGTTTCGTCAGCCCCAGCATTTT

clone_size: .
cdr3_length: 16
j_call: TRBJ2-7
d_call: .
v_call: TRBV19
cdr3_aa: CASSIGGTGLTYEQYF
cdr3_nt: TGTGCCAGTAGTATAGGAGGGACTGGACTTACCTACGAGCAGTACTTC

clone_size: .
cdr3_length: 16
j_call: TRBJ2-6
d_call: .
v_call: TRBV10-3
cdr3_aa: CAISEGGISGANVLTF
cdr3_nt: TGTGCCATCAGTGAGGGAGGGATATCTGGGGCCAACGTCCTGACTTTC